Listed here are 6 T cell receptor beta chains from one sample, sequenced in a study of T cells after yellow fever vaccination (dated by TCRdb to the late 2010s). The receptor library was made with 5' RACE. Sequenced using an Illumina NovaSeq 6000. The raw public data were reprocessed by TCRdb itself: fastp quality trimming at Q25, MiXCR clonotype calling, in-frame beta chains only. Duplicate CDR3 protein sequences are folded into a single record with the most common DNA and genes. The sample table records around 250,000 distinct CDR3 sequences; over 4.5% of these occur just once. Roughly 3.3% of the sample is in the top ten clones. The treatment or condition tag for this specimen amounts to: live attenuated yellow fever vaccine strain. The sequences come from CD4+ T cells sorted from PBMCs, collected on the day of the yellow fever booster vaccination. The receptors were sampled from a man aged 18 to 35 who received the YFV17D yellow fever vaccine.

Many counts were recorded for this clonotype. For the CDR3, the DNA is TGTGCCAGCAGTGCGTGGACAGGGGGGAGTTTAGCCAAAAACATTCAGTACTTC. Translation gives CASSAWTGGSLAKNIQYF. The chain combines TRBV2 with TRBJ2-4, with 10 positions matching TRBD1. Germline CDR1 and CDR2: SNHLY and FYNNEI. Germline trimming cut 4 bases from V and 0 bases from J; bases unmatched to any gene: 9. This CDR3 region has 18 residues.

Only a few counts were recorded for this clonotype. This chain uses TRBV7-3 with TRBJ2-1; 9 bases agree with TRBD2. V gave up 5 bases and J gave up 7 bases; unmatched junction bases: 9. The length of the CDR3 is 15 residues. The germline CDR1 and CDR2 sequences are SGHTA and FQGTGA. In DNA form, the CDR3 reads TGTGCCAGCAGCCGGGGACTAGCCGCGGGAAATGAGCAGTTCTTC. This encodes CASSRGLAAGNEQFF.

This clonotype occurred a few times. CDR3 bases: TGTGCCAGCAGCCCCCTTGGTGGGCTAGCGCTGAGCCTGCCAGAGACCCAGTACTTC. This gives the protein CASSPLGGLALSLPETQYF. The chain recombines TRBV7-2 with TRBJ2-5; possibly TRBD2 for D (6 bases). Looked up from germline, CDR1 is SGHTA and CDR2 is FQGNSA. The CDR3 is 19 amino acids. V lost 5 bases and J lost 4, with 29 bases in between.

This clonotype appeared many times. The chain joins TRBV30 to TRBJ2-7; tentatively, D is TRBD1 (6 bases). There are 14 residues in the CDR3. The V gene lost 0 bases and the J gene lost 2 bases, with 11 bases spanning the gap. Germline CDR1 and CDR2: GTSNPN and SVGIG (reference sequence). The CDR3, as DNA: TGTGCCTGGAGTGTAGGACAGACGACCTACGAGCAGTACTTC. Translation: CAWSVGQTTYEQYF. The variable domain in full, with the rest retrieved from reference TRBV30 and TRBJ2-7, is SQTIHQWPATLVQPVGSPLSLECTVEGTSNPNLYWYRQAAGRGLQLLFYSVGIGQISSEVPQNLSASRPQDRQFILSSKKLLLSDSGFYLCAWSVGQTTYEQYFGPGTRLTVT.

The chain carries TRBV20-1 and TRBJ2-2, with 7 nucleotides matching TRBD2. The CDR3 runs 20 residues. CDR1 is DFQATT and CDR2 is SNEGSKA in the germline V gene (reference sequence). Trimming cost V 6 bases and J 1 base; bases outside gene matches: 23. The CDR3: CSARSPPRGGDLRNTGELFF. As DNA, the CDR3 is TGCAGTGCCAGAAGTCCCCCACGCGGGGGAGACCTACGGAACACCGGGGAGCTGTTTTTT.

The chain employs TRBV20-1 and TRBJ2-7, with D possibly being TRBD2 (6 bases). Trimming pared 3 bases from V and 6 bases from J, leaving 12 bases between. The V gene's germline CDR1 is DFQATT and CDR2 SNEGSKA (reference sequence). The CDR3 spans 12 residues. DNA of the CDR3: TGCAGTGCTAGGTCGGCGGGGAGCGAGCAGTACTTC. Amino acid sequence: CSARSAGSEQYF.